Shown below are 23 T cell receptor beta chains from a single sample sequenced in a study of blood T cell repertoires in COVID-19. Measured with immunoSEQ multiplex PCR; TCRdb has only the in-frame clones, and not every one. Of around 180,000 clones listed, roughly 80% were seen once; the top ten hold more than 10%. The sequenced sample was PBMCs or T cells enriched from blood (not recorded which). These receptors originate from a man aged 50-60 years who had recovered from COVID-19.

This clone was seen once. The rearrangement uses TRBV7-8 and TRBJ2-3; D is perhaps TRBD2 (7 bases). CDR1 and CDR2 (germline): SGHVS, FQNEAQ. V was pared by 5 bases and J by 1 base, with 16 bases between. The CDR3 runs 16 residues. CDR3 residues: CASSQGGGRGTDTQYF. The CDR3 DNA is TGTGCCAGCAGCCAGGGCGGGGGCCGCGGCACAGATACGCAGTATTTT.

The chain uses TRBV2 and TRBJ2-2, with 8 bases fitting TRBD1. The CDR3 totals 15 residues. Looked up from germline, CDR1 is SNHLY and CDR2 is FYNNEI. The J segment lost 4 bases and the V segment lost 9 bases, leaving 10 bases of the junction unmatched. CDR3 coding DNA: TGTGCCAGGGGAGCCCCAACAGGGGGCACCGGGGAGCTGTTTTTT. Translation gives CARGAPTGGTGELFF.

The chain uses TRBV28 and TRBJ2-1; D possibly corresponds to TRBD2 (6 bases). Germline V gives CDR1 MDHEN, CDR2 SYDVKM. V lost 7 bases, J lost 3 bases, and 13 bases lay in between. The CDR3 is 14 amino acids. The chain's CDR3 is CASTSGTLYNEQFF. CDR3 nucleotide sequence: TGTGCCAGCACTTCCGGGACTCTCTACAATGAGCAGTTCTTC.

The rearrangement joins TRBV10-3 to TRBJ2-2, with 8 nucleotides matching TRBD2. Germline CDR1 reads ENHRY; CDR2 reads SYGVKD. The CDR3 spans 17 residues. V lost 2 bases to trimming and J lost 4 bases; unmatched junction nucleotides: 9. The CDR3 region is CAISEIAGGLGTGELFF. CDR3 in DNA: TGTGCCATCAGTGAGATCGCGGGGGGTTTAGGCACCGGGGAGCTGTTTTTT.

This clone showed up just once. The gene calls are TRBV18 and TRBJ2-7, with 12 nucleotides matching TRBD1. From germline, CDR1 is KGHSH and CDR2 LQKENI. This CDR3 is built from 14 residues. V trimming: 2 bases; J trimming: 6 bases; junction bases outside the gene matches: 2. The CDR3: CASSPGTGGAEQYF. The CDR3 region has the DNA TGTGCCAGCTCACCAGGGACAGGGGGCGCCGAGCAGTACTTC.

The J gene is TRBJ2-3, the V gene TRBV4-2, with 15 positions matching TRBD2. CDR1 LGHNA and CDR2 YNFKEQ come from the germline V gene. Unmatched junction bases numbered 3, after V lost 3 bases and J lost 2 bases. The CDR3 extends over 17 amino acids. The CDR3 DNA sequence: TGTGCCAGCAGCCAGGGACTAGCGGGGGGCCCCACAGATACGCAGTATTTT. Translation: CASSQGLAGGPTDTQYF.

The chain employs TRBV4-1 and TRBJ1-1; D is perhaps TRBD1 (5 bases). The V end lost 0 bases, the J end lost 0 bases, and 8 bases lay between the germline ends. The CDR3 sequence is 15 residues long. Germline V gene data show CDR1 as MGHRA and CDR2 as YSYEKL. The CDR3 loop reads CASSQEPGVNTEAFF. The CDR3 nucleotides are TGCGCCAGCAGCCAAGAGCCGGGGGTGAACACTGAAGCTTTCTTT.

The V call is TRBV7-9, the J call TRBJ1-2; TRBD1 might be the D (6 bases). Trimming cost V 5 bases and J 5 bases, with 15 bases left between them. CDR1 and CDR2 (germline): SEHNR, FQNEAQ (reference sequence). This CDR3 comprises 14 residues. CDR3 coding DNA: TGTGCCAGCAGCCGAAACCAACAGGGTTATGGCTACACCTTC. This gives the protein CASSRNQQGYGYTF. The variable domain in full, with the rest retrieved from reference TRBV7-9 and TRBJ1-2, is DTGVSQNPRHKITKRGQNVTFRCDPISEHNRLYWYRQTLGQGPEFLTYFQNEAQLEKSRLLSDRFSAERPKGSFSTLEIQRTEQGDSAMYLCASSRNQQGYGYTFGSGTRLTVV.

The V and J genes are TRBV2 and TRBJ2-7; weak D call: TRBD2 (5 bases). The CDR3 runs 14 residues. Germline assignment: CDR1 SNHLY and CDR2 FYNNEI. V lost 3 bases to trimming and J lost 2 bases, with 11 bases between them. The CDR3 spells CASSDDSAAYEQYF. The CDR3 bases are TGTGCCAGCAGTGATGATAGCGCAGCCTACGAGCAGTACTTC.

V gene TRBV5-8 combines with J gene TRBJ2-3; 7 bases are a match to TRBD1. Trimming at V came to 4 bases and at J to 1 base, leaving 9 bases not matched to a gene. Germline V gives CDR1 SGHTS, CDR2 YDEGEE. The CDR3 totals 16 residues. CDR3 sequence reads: CASSPHGTVRTDTQYF. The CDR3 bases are TGTGCCAGCAGCCCCCATGGGACAGTTCGCACAGATACGCAGTATTTT.

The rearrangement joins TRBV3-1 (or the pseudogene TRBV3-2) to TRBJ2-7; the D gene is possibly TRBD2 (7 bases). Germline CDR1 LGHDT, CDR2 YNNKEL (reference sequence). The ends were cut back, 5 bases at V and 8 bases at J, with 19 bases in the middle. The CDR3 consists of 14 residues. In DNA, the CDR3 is TGTGCCAGCAGCTCCCGTGGCAGGGGAGGGAAGCAGTACTTC. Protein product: CASSSRGRGGKQYF.

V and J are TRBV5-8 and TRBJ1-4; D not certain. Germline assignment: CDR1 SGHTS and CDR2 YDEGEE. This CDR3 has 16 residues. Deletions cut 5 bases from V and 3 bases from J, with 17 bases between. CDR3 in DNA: TGTGCCAGCAGGAATGTGGGCGGGCCGGCTAATGAAAAACTGTTTTTT. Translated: CASRNVGGPANEKLFF.

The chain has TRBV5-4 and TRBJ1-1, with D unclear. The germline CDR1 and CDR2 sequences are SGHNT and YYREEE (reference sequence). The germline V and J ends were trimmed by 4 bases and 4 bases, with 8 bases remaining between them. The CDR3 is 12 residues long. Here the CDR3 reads CASSKDTTEAFF. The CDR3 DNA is TGTGCCAGCAGCAAAGACACCACTGAAGCTTTCTTT.

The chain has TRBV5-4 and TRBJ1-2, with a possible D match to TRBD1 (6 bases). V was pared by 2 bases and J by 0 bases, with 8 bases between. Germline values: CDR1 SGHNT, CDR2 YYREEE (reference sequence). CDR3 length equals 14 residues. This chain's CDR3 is CASSFGQTNYGYTF. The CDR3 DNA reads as TGTGCCAGCAGCTTCGGACAGACTAACTATGGCTACACCTTC.

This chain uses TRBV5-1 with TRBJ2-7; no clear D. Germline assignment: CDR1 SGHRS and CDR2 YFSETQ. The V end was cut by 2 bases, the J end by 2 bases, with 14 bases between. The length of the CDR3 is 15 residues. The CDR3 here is CASSFAAPPAYEQYF. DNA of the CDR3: TGCGCCAGCAGCTTTGCGGCACCGCCGGCCTACGAGCAGTACTTC. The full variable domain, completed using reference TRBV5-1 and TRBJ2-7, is KAGVTQTPRYLIKTRGQQVTLSCSPISGHRSVSWYQQTPGQGLQFLFEYFSETQRNKGNFPGRFSGRQFSNSRSEMNVSTLELGDSALYLCASSFAAPPAYEQYFGPGTRLTVT.

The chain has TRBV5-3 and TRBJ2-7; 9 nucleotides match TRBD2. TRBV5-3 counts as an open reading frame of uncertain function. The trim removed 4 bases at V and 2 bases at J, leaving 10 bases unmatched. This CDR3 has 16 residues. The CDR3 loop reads CARSPLLAGKPYEQYF. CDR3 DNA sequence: TGTGCCAGAAGCCCTCTCCTAGCGGGGAAACCCTACGAGCAGTACTTC.

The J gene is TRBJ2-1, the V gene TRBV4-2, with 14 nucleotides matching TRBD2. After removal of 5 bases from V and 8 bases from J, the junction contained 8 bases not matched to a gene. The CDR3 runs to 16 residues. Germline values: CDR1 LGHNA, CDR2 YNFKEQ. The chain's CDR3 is CASSESGLAGGHEQFF. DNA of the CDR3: TGTGCCAGCAGCGAAAGCGGACTAGCGGGGGGTCATGAGCAGTTCTTC.

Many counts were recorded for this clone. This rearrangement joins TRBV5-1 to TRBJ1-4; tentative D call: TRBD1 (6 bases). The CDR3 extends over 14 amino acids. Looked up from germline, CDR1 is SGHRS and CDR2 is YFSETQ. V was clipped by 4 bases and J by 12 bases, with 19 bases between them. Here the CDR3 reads CASSPGRGQRELFF. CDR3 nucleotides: TGCGCCAGCAGCCCTGGGAGGGGACAAAGGGAACTGTTTTTT.

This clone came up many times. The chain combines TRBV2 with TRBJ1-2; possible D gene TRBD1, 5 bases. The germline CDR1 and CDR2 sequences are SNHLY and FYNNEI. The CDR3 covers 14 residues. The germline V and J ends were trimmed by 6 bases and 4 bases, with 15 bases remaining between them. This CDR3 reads CASRSAGPIYGYTF. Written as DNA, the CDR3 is TGTGCCAGCAGGTCGGCGGGGCCGATCTATGGCTACACCTTC.

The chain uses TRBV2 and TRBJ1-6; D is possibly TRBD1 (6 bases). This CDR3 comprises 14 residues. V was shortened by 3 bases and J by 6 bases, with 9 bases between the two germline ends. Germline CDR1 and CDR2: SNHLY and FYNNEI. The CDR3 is CASSDGQRNSPLHF. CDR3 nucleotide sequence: TGTGCCAGCAGTGACGGACAGCGTAATTCACCCCTCCACTTT.

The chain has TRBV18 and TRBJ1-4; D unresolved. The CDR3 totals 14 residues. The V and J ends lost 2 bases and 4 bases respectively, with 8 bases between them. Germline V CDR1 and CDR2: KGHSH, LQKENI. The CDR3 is CASSPGAHNEKLFF. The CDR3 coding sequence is TGTGCCAGCTCACCAGGTGCGCATAATGAAAAACTGTTTTTT.

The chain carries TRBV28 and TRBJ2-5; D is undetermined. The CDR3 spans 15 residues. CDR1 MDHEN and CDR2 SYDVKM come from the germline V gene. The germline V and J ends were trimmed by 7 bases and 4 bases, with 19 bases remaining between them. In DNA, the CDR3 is TGTGCCAGCACCCCGGTTGGGCGACGTGGAGAGACCCAGTACTTC. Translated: CASTPVGRRGETQYF.

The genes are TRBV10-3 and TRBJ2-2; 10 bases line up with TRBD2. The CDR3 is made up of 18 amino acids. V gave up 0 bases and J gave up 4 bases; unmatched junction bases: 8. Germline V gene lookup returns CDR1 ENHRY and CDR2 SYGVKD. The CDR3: CAISESQRGGRGTGELFF. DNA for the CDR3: TGTGCCATCAGTGAGTCCCAGCGGGGGGGCCGCGGCACCGGGGAGCTGTTTTTT.